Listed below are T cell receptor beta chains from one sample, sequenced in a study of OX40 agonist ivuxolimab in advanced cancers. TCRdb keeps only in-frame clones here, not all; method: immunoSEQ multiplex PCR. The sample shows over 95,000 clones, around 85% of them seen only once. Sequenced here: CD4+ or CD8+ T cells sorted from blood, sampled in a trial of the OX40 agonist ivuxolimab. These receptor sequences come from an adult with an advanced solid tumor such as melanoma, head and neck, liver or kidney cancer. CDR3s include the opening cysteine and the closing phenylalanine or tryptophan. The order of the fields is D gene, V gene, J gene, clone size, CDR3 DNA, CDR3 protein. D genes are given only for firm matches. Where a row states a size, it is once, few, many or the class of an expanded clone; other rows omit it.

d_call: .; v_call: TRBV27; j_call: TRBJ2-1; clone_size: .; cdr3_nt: TGTGCCAGCAGCCGCCGGGACACACGTTACAATGAGCAGTTCTTC; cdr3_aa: CASSRRDTRYNEQFF
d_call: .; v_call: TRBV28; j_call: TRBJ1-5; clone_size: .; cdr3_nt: TGTGCCAGCAGTTTGGACGGGGGCAAGGTATGGCAGCCCCAGCATTTT; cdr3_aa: CASSLDGGKVWQPQHF
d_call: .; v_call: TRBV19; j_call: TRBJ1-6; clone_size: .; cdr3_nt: TGTGCCAGTAGTATTACGTCAGAGGGCGGCTCACCCCTCCACTTT; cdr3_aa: CASSITSEGGSPLHF
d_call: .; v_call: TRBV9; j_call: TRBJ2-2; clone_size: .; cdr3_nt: TGTGCCAGCAGCGTAGGATGGAACACCGGGGAGCTGTTTTTT; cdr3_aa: CASSVGWNTGELFF
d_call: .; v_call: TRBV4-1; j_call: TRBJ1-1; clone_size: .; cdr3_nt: TGCGCCAGCAGCCAAGGGGGTAAGAACCCTGAAGCTTTCTTT; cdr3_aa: CASSQGGKNPEAFF
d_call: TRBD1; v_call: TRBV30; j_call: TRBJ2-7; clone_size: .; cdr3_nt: TGTGCCTGGAGTGGCACCGGACAGGGGCGCTCCTACGAGCAGTACTTC; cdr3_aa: CAWSGTGQGRSYEQYF
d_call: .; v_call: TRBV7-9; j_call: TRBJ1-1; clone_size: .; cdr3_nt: TGTGCCAGCACCCAGATCTCCGGGAACACTGAAGCTTTCTTT; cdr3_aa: CASTQISGNTEAFF
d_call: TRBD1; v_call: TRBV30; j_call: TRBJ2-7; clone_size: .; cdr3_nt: TGTGCCTGGAGGACAGGGGGCTACGAGCAGTACTTC; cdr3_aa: CAWRTGGYEQYF
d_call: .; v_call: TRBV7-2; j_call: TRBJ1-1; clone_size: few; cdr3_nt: TGTGCCAGCAGCTTATCGGGGAGCACTGAAGCTTTCTTT; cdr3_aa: CASSLSGSTEAFF
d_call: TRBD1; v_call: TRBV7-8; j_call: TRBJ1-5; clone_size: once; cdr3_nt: TGTGCCAGCAGCGCTAGAGTAGGGACAGCTCGTCAGCCCCAGCATTTT; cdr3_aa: CASSARVGTARQPQHF
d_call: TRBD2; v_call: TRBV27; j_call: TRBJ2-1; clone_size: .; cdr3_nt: TGTGCCAGCAGTCCCATAGCGGGAGTGACTGAGCAGTTCTTC; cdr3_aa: CASSPIAGVTEQFF
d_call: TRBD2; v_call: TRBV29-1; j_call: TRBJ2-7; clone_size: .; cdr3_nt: TGCAGCGTTCTACGCTCTAGCGGGGTCTACGAGCAGTACTTC; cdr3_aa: CSVLRSSGVYEQYF
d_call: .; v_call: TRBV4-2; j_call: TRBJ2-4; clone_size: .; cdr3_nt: TGTGCCAGCAGCCAAGAGGGTCCCCGGAACATTCAGTACTTC; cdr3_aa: CASSQEGPRNIQYF
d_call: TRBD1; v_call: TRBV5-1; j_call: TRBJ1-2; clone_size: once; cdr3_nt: TGCGCCAGCAGCTTCCGACCACAGGGGGGCCTTCGGTATGGCTACACCTTC; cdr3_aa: CASSFRPQGGLRYGYTF
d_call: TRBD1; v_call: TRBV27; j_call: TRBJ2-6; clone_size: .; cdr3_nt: TGTGCCAGCAGTTCTGACAGGGGGGACTTTTTATTCTCTGGGGCCAACGTCCTGACTTTC; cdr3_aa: CASSSDRGDFLFSGANVLTF
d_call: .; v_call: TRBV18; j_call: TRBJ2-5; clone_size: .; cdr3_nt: TGTGCCAGCTCACCTGGGCTAGGGGAGACCCAGTACTTC; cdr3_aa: CASSPGLGETQYF
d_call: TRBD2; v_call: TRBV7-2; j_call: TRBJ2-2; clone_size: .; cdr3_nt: TGTGCCAGCAGCTACGGGACTAGCCACACCGGGGAGCTGTTTTTT; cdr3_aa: CASSYGTSHTGELFF
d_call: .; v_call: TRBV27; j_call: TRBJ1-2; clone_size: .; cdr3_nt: TGTGCCAGCAGTTTACAGGGGAACTATGGCTACACCTTC; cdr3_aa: CASSLQGNYGYTF
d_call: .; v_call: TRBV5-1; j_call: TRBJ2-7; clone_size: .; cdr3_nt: TGCGCCAGTCGGACCCTCTCGGGATCCTACGAGCAGTACTTC; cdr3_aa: CASRTLSGSYEQYF
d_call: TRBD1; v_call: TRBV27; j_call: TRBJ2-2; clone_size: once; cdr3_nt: TGTGCCAGCAGTTTCCGGGACAGGGGCGCGACCGGGGAGCTGTTTTTT; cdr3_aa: CASSFRDRGATGELFF
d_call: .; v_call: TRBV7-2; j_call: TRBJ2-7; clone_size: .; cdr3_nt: TGTGCCAGCAGCTTAGGGTGGGGGCGTAGGCACGAGCAGTACTTC; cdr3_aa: CASSLGWGRRHEQYF
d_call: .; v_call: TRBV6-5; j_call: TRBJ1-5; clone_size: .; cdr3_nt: TGTGCCAGCAGTCCAAGGACGGCTAATCAGCCCCAGCATTTT; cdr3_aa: CASSPRTANQPQHF